These 32 T cell receptor beta chains were all obtained from the same sample, sequenced in a study of T cell repertoires in cytomegalovirus infection. TCRdb fed the reads into MiXCR, producing one record per CDR3 protein. In the table there are about 530,000 distinct CDR3 sequences, 26% of which are singletons. The specimen was PBMCs. The receptors stem from a human donor in good health (CMV status not recorded). Some clones in this sample may be carry-over from other donors' samples.

This clonotype showed up just a few times. The gene calls are TRBV7-9 and TRBJ1-6; 11 bases are a match to TRBD1. Germline V lookup: CDR1 SEHNR, CDR2 FQNEAQ (reference sequence). Trimming cost V 5 bases and J 10 bases; bases outside gene matches: 4. The CDR3 runs to 14 residues. The CDR3 DNA sequence: TGTGCCAGCAGCCGGGGACAGGGGGACTCACCCCTCCACTTT. It codes for CASSRGQGDSPLHF.

This chain joins TRBV24-1 and TRBJ1-5, with 10 bases matching TRBD1. The J segment lost 8 bases and the V segment lost 4 bases, leaving 4 bases of the junction unmatched. The CDR3 loop spans 14 amino acids. Germline CDR1 and CDR2: KGHDR and SFDVKD. As DNA, the CDR3 is TGTGCCACCAGTGACGGACAGGGGGTAGAGCCCCAGCATTTT. Its protein product is CATSDGQGVEPQHF.

The chain joins TRBV11-2 to TRBJ1-1; D call uncertain. Trimming shortened V by 4 bases and J by 2 bases, and 14 bases separated the two germline ends. Germline V gene data show CDR1 as SGHAT and CDR2 as FQNNGV. CDR3 size: 15 residues. CDR3 sequence reads: CASSSSHGINTEAFF. As DNA, the CDR3 is TGTGCCAGCAGCTCCTCCCACGGGATAAACACTGAAGCTTTCTTT.

This clonotype occurred a few times. The chain uses TRBV30 and TRBJ1-1, with TRBD1 as a possible D gene (5 bases). This CDR3 has 13 residues. Per the germline V gene, CDR1 is GTSNPN and CDR2 is SVGIG (reference sequence). V was shortened by 2 bases and J by 4 bases, with 11 bases between the two germline ends. CDR3 in DNA: TGTGCCTGGAGTACTCTTGGGGCCACTGAAGCTTTCTTT. This gives the protein CAWSTLGATEAFF.

This clonotype was found a few times. The chain recombines TRBV7-2 with TRBJ2-2, with 8 bases aligning to TRBD2. Germline V CDR1 and CDR2: SGHTA, FQGNSA. This CDR3 is built from 16 residues. V shed 2 bases and J 4 bases; nucleotides not matched to a gene: 6. The CDR3 loop reads CASSLLRGGITGELFF. In DNA form, the CDR3 reads TGTGCCAGCAGCTTATTACGGGGGGGCATCACCGGGGAGCTGTTTTTT.

The chain links TRBV15 to TRBJ2-5; D unclear. The germline V gene encodes CDR1 LNHNV and CDR2 YYDKDF (reference sequence). V lost 0 bases and J lost 2, with 10 bases in between. This CDR3 has 15 residues. The CDR3 region is CATSRDSNRQETQYF. CDR3 sequence (DNA): TGTGCCACCAGCAGAGATAGTAACAGACAAGAGACCCAGTACTTC.

The chain employs TRBV6-2 or TRBV6-3 and TRBJ2-7; TRBD2 agrees at 8 bases. CDR3 size: 16 residues. Looked up from germline, CDR1 is MNHEY and CDR2 is SVGEGT. Trimming removed 4 bases from V and 5 bases from J; junction bases left unmatched: 13. The CDR3 DNA reads as TGTGCCAGCAGTTCCCCTTGGGGGATTAGCGGGAACGAGCAGTACGTC. This gives the protein CASSSPWGISGNEQYV.

The chain has TRBV24-1 and TRBJ1-2, with a weak D call TRBD1 (6 bases). This CDR3 is built from 14 residues. CDR1 and CDR2 from the germline V gene are KGHDR and SFDVKD. The V gene lost 4 bases and the J gene lost 6 bases, with 14 bases spanning the gap. The CDR3 DNA reads as TGTGCCACCAGTGACCCCGCAGGGGAGCATGGCTACACCTTC. It codes for CATSDPAGEHGYTF.

The V and J genes are TRBV7-3 and TRBJ2-1; the match to TRBD2 covers 11 bases. V lost 5 bases, J lost 3 bases, and 9 bases stayed unmatched. Germline V gives CDR1 SGHTA, CDR2 FQGTGA. The CDR3 totals 17 residues. CDR3: CASSLNPGTSGYNEQFF. The DNA for the CDR3 is TGTGCCAGCAGCCTGAACCCCGGGACTAGCGGCTACAATGAGCAGTTCTTC.

The CDR3 loop is CASNRDRRNSPLHF. The CDR3 DNA is TGTGCCAGTAATCGGGACAGAAGAAATTCACCCCTCCACTTT. The J gene is TRBJ1-6, the V gene TRBV19; 7 nucleotides match TRBD1. V shed 7 bases and J 7 bases; nucleotides not matched to a gene: 7. Looked up from germline, CDR1 is LNHDA and CDR2 is SQIVND (reference sequence). This CDR3 spans 14 amino acids.

The chain recombines TRBV19 with TRBJ1-4; D remains unclear. V shed 0 bases and J shed 6 bases, with 11 bases lying between them. The CDR3 extends over 15 amino acids. Germline CDR1 LNHDA, CDR2 SQIVND (reference sequence). For the CDR3, the DNA is TGTGCCAGTAGTATAGATCCATTTCGGGATGAAAAACTGTTTTTT. This sequence encodes CASSIDPFRDEKLFF.

The chain links TRBV7-9 to TRBJ2-5; D is unresolved. Trimming pared 3 bases from V and 3 bases from J, leaving 11 bases between. This CDR3 spans 14 amino acids. Germline lookup yields CDR1 SEHNR and CDR2 FQNEAQ (reference sequence). In nucleotides, the CDR3 is TGTGCCAGCAGCTTTGACGGGTCAGAAGAGACCCAGTACTTC. It translates to CASSFDGSEETQYF.

This clonotype was seen only once. This CDR3 is CASSPGHNEETQYF. CDR3 coding DNA: TGTGCCAGCTCTCCAGGGCATAACGAAGAGACCCAGTACTTC. The J gene is TRBJ2-5, the V gene TRBV18; D might be TRBD1 (5 bases). Germline V gene sequence: CDR1 KGHSH, CDR2 LQKENI. The CDR3 runs 14 residues. V dropped 6 bases and J dropped 3 bases, with 14 bases sitting between them.

The chain carries TRBV28 and TRBJ2-1; D gene ambiguous. The germline CDR1 and CDR2 sequences are MDHEN and SYDVKM. V was shortened by 9 bases and J by 0 bases, with 15 bases between the two germline ends. CDR3 length: 15 residues. CDR3 coding DNA: TGTGCCAGTATACGGGTCCTTAGCTCCTACAATGAGCAGTTCTTC. The encoded protein is CASIRVLSSYNEQFF.

The chain employs TRBV4-1 and TRBJ2-5, with D perhaps being TRBD1 or TRBD2 (6 bases each). The CDR3 consists of 18 residues. Germline values: CDR1 MGHRA, CDR2 YSYEKL. V was clipped by 4 bases and J by 3 bases, with 24 bases between them. The CDR3 here is CASSPTTYTGRREETQYF. CDR3 coding DNA: TGCGCCAGCAGCCCAACGACCTATACAGGGAGGAGGGAAGAGACCCAGTACTTC.

This clonotype was recorded a few times. As DNA, the CDR3 is TGTGCCAGCAGTTTCTCTGGACAGGGCTTCTATGGCTACACCTTC. Protein sequence: CASSFSGQGFYGYTF. The chain has TRBV27 and TRBJ1-2, with 8 positions matching TRBD1. The germline V gene has CDR1 MNHEY and CDR2 SMNVEV (reference sequence). The CDR3 is 15 residues long. Trimming removed 3 bases from V and 4 bases from J; junction bases left unmatched: 7.

The genes are TRBV19 and TRBJ1-3, with D uncertain. Trimming stripped 6 bases from V and 1 base from J, with 13 bases between. The CDR3 is 15 residues long. The germline CDR1 and CDR2 sequences are LNHDA and SQIVND (reference sequence). The chain's CDR3 is CASSSGIPSGNTIYF. The CDR3 DNA reads TGTGCCAGTAGCAGCGGAATACCGTCTGGAAACACCATATATTTT.

The table lists this clonotype with a few counts. The chain is built from TRBV7-9 and TRBJ2-7; TRBD1 aligns across 11 bases. V trimming: 2 bases; J trimming: 7 bases; junction bases outside the gene matches: 4. There are 14 residues in the CDR3. Germline values: CDR1 SEHNR, CDR2 FQNEAQ (reference sequence). CDR3 protein: CASSLIGTGGEQYF. CDR3 nucleotides: TGTGCCAGCAGCTTAATTGGGACAGGGGGAGAGCAGTACTTC.

V gene TRBV7-9 combines with J gene TRBJ2-1, with 12 bases identical to TRBD2. Germline V gives CDR1 SEHNR, CDR2 FQNEAQ (reference sequence). The CDR3 is 17 residues long. Trimming cost V 7 bases and J 4 bases; bases outside gene matches: 11. CDR3 coding DNA: TGTGCCAGCACACGGACTAGCGGGACTACATTATACAATGAGCAGTTCTTC. Translating it yields CASTRTSGTTLYNEQFF.

The table lists this clonotype with a few counts. The chain recombines TRBV28 with TRBJ1-6; the D is unclear. V lost 5 bases, J lost 9 bases, and 17 bases lay in between. Germline V lookup: CDR1 MDHEN, CDR2 SYDVKM. This CDR3 region has 15 residues. The CDR3 loop reads CASSQRELLRSPLHF. In nucleotides, the CDR3 is TGTGCCAGCAGTCAGAGGGAACTGCTGCGTTCACCCCTCCACTTT.

This clonotype has more than one count but fewer than ten. The chain combines TRBV5-1 with TRBJ2-2, with D tentatively TRBD1 (7 bases). The CDR3 has 16 amino acids. Germline V gene lookup returns CDR1 SGHRS and CDR2 YFSETQ. V shed 6 bases and J shed 5 bases, with 20 bases lying between them. In DNA, the CDR3 is TGCGCCAGCACCCCAGGGGGGCGCGGTGGAACCGGGGAGCTGTTTTTT. Amino acids: CASTPGGRGGTGELFF.

The genes are TRBV6-5 and TRBJ2-3; D is perhaps TRBD2 (5 bases). Trimming removed 8 bases from V and 5 bases from J, with 17 bases in between. The germline V gene encodes CDR1 MNHEY and CDR2 SVGAGI. The length of the CDR3 is 14 residues. This CDR3 is CASSWTRAGDTQYF. CDR3 DNA sequence: TGTGCCAGCTCTTGGACTCGGGCAGGAGATACGCAGTATTTT.

This clonotype was counted between two and nine times. The chain uses TRBV19 and TRBJ2-1; TRBD2 agrees at 9 bases. This CDR3 comprises 15 residues. V lost 8 bases and J lost 9; bases outside the gene matches: 14. Germline values: CDR1 LNHDA, CDR2 SQIVND (reference sequence). CDR3 coding DNA: TGTGCCAGTGCCAGCTTGGCGGGAGGGCCGCGTGAGCAGTTCTTC. Residues: CASASLAGGPREQFF. Based on the CDR3 plus reference TRBV19 and TRBJ2-1, the full variable domain is DGGITQSPKYLFRKEGQNVTLSCEQNLNHDAMYWYRQDPGQGLRLIYYSQIVNDFQKGDIAEGYSVSREKKESFPLTVTSAQKNPTAFYLCASASLAGGPREQFFGPGTRLTVL.

Only a few counts were recorded for this clonotype. This sequence joins TRBV12-3 or TRBV12-4 and TRBJ2-1; D is possibly TRBD2 (6 bases). This CDR3 spans 15 amino acids. V lost 7 bases to trimming and J lost 6 bases, with 19 bases between them. Here the CDR3 reads CASNDGGVTPNEQFF. For the CDR3, the DNA is TGTGCCAGCAACGACGGGGGAGTAACACCCAATGAGCAGTTCTTC.

This clonotype occurred many times. This chain connects TRBV28 to TRBJ2-1; possibly TRBD1 or TRBD2 for D (6 bases each). The CDR3 extends over 15 amino acids. Trimming removed 3 bases at V and 7 bases at J, with 16 bases between. Germline V lookup: CDR1 MDHEN, CDR2 SYDVKM. DNA of the CDR3: TGTGCCAGCAGTTTTGGCGGGACAATTGGGAATGAGCAGTTCTTC. Protein: CASSFGGTIGNEQFF.

This chain joins TRBV3-1 and TRBJ1-2; 9 bases match TRBD1. The germline V gene has CDR1 LGHDT and CDR2 YNNKEL (reference sequence). The V gene end was trimmed by 5 bases and the J gene end by 4 bases; junction bases not matched to a gene: 5. This CDR3 spans 14 amino acids. The CDR3 is CASSGTGFTYGYTF. For the CDR3, the DNA is TGTGCCAGCAGCGGGACAGGGTTTACCTATGGCTACACCTTC.

The chain employs TRBV7-3 and TRBJ2-3; 7 nucleotides match TRBD2. This CDR3 is built from 13 residues. Germline CDR1 is SGHTA and CDR2 is FQGTGA. The ends lost 6 bases at V and 6 bases at J; junction bases unmatched: 6. CDR3 nucleotide sequence: TGTGCCAGCAGTTCGACTAGCATGGATACGCAGTATTTT. The encoded protein is CASSSTSMDTQYF.

This clonotype was recorded a few times. This chain joins TRBV7-9 and TRBJ2-5, with D perhaps TRBD2 (5 bases). The CDR3 is 15 amino acids. Germline V gene data show CDR1 as SEHNR and CDR2 as FQNEAQ (reference sequence). The germline V and J ends were trimmed by 1 base and 5 bases, with 14 bases remaining between them. In DNA form, the CDR3 reads TGTGCCAGCAGCTTAGGGCTTCTAGGCGGGGAGACCCAGTACTTC. Amino acids: CASSLGLLGGETQYF.

The genes are TRBV19 and TRBJ2-7; 7 nucleotides match TRBD2. The CDR3 contains 14 residues. From germline, CDR1 is LNHDA and CDR2 SQIVND (reference sequence). The V gene end was trimmed by 10 bases and the J gene end by 0 bases; junction bases not matched to a gene: 9. The CDR3 protein is CATSTSLYSYEQYF. In nucleotides, the CDR3 is TGTGCCACCTCGACTAGCTTATACTCCTACGAGCAGTACTTC.

The V gene is TRBV29-1, the J gene TRBJ1-1, with D unclear. Per germline, CDR1 SQVTM and CDR2 ANQGSEA. The CDR3 consists of 14 residues. With 6 bases removed from V and 0 bases from J, the gap between germline ends came to 14 bases. The CDR3 spells CSVGLGAMNTEAFF. The CDR3 DNA reads as TGCAGCGTGGGCTTGGGTGCTATGAACACTGAAGCTTTCTTT.

V and J are TRBV27 and TRBJ2-2; D uncertain. Germline CDR1 MNHEY, CDR2 SMNVEV (reference sequence). Trimming took off 5 bases at V and 2 bases at J, with 9 bases between the two ends. The CDR3 length is 14 residues. CDR3 in amino acids: CASSPGINTGELFF. CDR3 DNA sequence: TGTGCCAGCAGTCCTGGTATAAACACCGGGGAGCTGTTTTTT.

This chain links TRBV6-1 with TRBJ2-2; D remains ambiguous. CDR1 and CDR2 (germline): MNHNS, SASEGT. The V end lost 2 bases, the J end lost 6 bases, and 10 bases lay between the germline ends. This CDR3 region has 14 residues. CDR3 DNA: TGTGCCAGCAGTGAATGGTGGTGGGCCGGGGAGCTGTTTTTT. The encoded protein is CASSEWWWAGELFF.